The entry below gives a single T cell receptor delta chain sequence along with its context. This clone is classified as medium-sized (0.01 to 0.1%). Its target antigen remains unknown. Per-nucleotide qualities are absent, and no much larger clonotype sits a single base away. These data belong to a study of delta chains in infants with herpesvirus infections (dated by TCRdb to about 2023). With respect to the entire study: The study prospectively followed a Ugandan infant birth cohort from birth to characterize gammadelta T cell responses to primary cytomegalovirus (CMV) infection. A public fetal Vdelta1/Vgamma8 gammadelta TCR clonotype was searched for in infants infected with CMV after birth. Using PBMC, gammadelta TCRs were sequenced for some 17 CMV-infected infants, one of whom was congenitally infected, and for under 10 CMV-uninfected infants who had enough sample available. Infant blood samples were grouped into approximate age categories of 1.5, 4, 8 and 12 months. The previously published Belgian fetal and cord blood gammadelta TCR data were not generated in this cohort and were added only for comparison.

The library was prepared using RT-PCR. PBMC RNA was reverse transcribed with SuperScript II using gamma-chain- and delta-chain-specific primers to generate TCR cDNA. After purification with AMPure XP beads, the cDNA was amplified and indexed with Illumina adapters using the Nextera XT Index Kit. An Illumina MiSeq with a V2 300-cycle kit was used to sequence the gammadelta TCR libraries. The paper's processing steps were these. Using MiXCR v2.1.12, CDR3 sequences were assembled, and reads were mapped onto D, J and V genes obtained from GenBank. VDJtools v1.2.1 was used to carry out repertoire analyses of the CDR3 clonotypes. With CATT, TCRdb called clones again from the public reads; duplicate DNA rows were later joined. Here the V and J calls rest on TCRdb's processing, not on the authors' analysis. In all, the sample holds about 1,400 delta-chain clones, and 6.9% of those were seen once. The ten largest clones take up under 10% of the sample.

In Kampala, Uganda, pregnant women receiving prenatal care were recruited and their infants were enrolled, and documentation of maternal HIV status was required. Home visits to families took place weekly, and collection of infant clinical information, oral swabs and peripheral blood began at 6 weeks of age and was repeated every 4 months after that. Blood was drawn into heparin tubes, and PBMC were isolated via Ficoll-Paque density gradient centrifugation and then cryopreserved. Results the study describes overall, beyond this receptor: The public clonotype was found only at the first time point after infection and was absent in uninfected infants and in those infected after 120 days. Of 18 CMV-infected infants, several carried the public Vdelta1 clonotype: three infants infected postnatally before 120 days of age and the congenitally infected infant. A small sample size and the lack of race- or environment-matched controls were noted by the authors, because CMV is acquired by nearly all Ugandans before adulthood. Public-clonotype frequency among Vdelta1 cells appeared to correlate inversely with age at infection and decayed rapidly, seemingly not persisting beyond two to three months. The public clonotype might still be present below the detection limit in CMV-uninfected infants.

The CDR3 spans 22 residues, from the cysteine through the phenylalanine. Only CDR3 DNA remains: 66 bases, in frame from the first base. Ends trimmed: V by 3 bases, J by 1 base; bases unmatched to a gene: 22. The germline V gene sets CDR1 to TSWWSYY and CDR2 to QGS. The chain is assembled from TRDV1 and TRDJ1; TRDD3 matches 11 bases in the middle. This material consisted of peripheral blood, taken at time point 1 of longitudinal follow-up. The receptor was isolated from a human donor who was a Ugandan infant, either HIV-exposed or HIV-unexposed (not recorded which). The sequence in DNA is TGTGCTCTTGGGGACCTAACCCGGCCTACTGGACTGGGGGATAATGGCACCGATAAACTCATCTTT. Its protein product is CALGDLTRPTGLGDNGTDKLIF.